These 5 T cell receptor beta chains were sequenced from one sample in a study of blood T cells in healthy people across ages. PCR was performed a second time for about 6 to 12 cycles using a sample-barcoded 5' primer and a J-beta primer mix. One entry per CDR3 protein results from TCRdb running MiXCR on the 5' RACE reads. This table has more than 500,000 distinct CDR3 sequences, about 26% appearing once. Sequences were obtained from blood. These receptors were collected from a woman between 65 and 79 years old in good health.

V gene TRBV5-7 combines with J gene TRBJ1-1; TRBD1 aligns across 7 bases. TRBV5-7 is annotated as an ORF whose role is uncertain. The CDR3 loop spans 16 amino acids. V lost 0 bases and J lost 4; bases outside the gene matches: 9. In DNA form, the CDR3 reads TGTGCCAGCAGCTTGGCTACAGGGGAGGGGTGCACTGAAGCTTTCTTT. Translation gives CASSLATGEGCTEAFF.

The V and J genes are TRBV25-1 and TRBJ2-2; D remains unclear. V was shortened by 2 bases and J by 5 bases, with 12 bases between the two germline ends. CDR1 and CDR2 (germline): MGHDK, SYGVNS. The CDR3 runs 15 residues. Written as DNA, the CDR3 is TGTGCCAGCAGTGAAAGCCACCGGGCTACCGGGGAGCTGTTTTTT. Encoded protein: CASSESHRATGELFF.

This clonotype has just a few counts. The chain carries TRBV6-6 and TRBJ2-5, with D possibly TRBD2 on 5 matching bases. The assigned J gene may be wrong: the sequence end matches TRBJ2-7 better. This CDR3 has 12 residues. Germline CDR1 is MNHNY and CDR2 is SVGAGI (reference sequence). The CDR3 DNA reads TGTGCCAGCAGGGGGAGCGGCTACGAGCAGTACTTC. Translated, it gives CASRGSGYEQYF.

The V and J genes are TRBV19 and TRBJ2-7, with 9 positions matching TRBD1. Losses at the gene ends were 5 bases for V and 2 bases for J; bases not matched to a gene: 7. CDR1 is LNHDA, CDR2 SQIVND, per germline (reference sequence). The CDR3 is made up of 15 amino acids. DNA for the CDR3: TGTGCCAGTAGTTTACAGGACAGGGGAGCCTACGAGCAGTACTTC. Translated: CASSLQDRGAYEQYF.

This clonotype was seen a few times. The chain couples TRBV25-1 to TRBJ1-4; D not resolved. This CDR3 comprises 12 residues. The V gene lost 3 bases and the J gene lost 7 bases, with 6 bases spanning the gap. From germline, CDR1 is MGHDK and CDR2 SYGVNS. CDR3 nucleotide sequence: TGTGCCAGCAGTGACGCGAGTGAAAAACTGTTTTTT. As protein: CASSDASEKLFF.